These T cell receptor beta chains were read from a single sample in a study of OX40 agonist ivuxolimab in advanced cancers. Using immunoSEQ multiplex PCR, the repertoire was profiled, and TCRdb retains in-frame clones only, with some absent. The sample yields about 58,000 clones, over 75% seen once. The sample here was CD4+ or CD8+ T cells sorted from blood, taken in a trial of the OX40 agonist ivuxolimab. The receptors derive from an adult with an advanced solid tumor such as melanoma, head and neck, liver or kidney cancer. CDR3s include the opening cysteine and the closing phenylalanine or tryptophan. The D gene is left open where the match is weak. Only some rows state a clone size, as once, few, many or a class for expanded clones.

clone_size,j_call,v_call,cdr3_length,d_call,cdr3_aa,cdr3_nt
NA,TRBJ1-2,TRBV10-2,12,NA,CASGERGYGYTF,TGCGCCAGCGGTGAAAGGGGCTATGGCTACACCTTC
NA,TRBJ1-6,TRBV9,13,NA,CASSVETGTPLHF,TGTGCCAGCAGCGTAGAAACAGGGACGCCCCTCCACTTT
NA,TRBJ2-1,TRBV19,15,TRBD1,CASSIGTGGHNEQFF,TGTGCCAGTAGTATCGGGACAGGGGGTCACAATGAGCAGTTCTTC
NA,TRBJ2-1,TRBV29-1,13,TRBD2,CSAGRSGGNEQFF,TGCAGCGCCGGCCGTAGCGGGGGTAATGAGCAGTTCTTC
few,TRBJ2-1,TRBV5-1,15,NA,CASSLVGSHGGEQFF,TGCGCCAGCAGCTTGGTCGGGTCCCATGGGGGTGAGCAGTTCTTC
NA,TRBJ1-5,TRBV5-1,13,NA,CASSFEINQPQHF,TGCGCCAGCAGCTTCGAGATAAATCAGCCCCAGCATTTT
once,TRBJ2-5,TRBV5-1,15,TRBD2,CASSMGLARQETQYF,TGCGCCAGCAGCATGGGACTAGCGCGCCAAGAGACCCAGTACTTC
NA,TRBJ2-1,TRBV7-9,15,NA,CASSLRRGLYNEQFF,TGTGCCAGCAGCTTGCGCCGGGGGCTCTACAATGAGCAGTTCTTC
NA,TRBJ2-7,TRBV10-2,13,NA,CASSGGLAVGQYF,TGCGCCAGCAGTGGAGGGTTAGCCGTGGGGCAGTACTTC
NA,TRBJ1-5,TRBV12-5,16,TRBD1,CASGLGDRGRNQPQHF,TGTGCTAGTGGTTTGGGGGACAGGGGACGCAATCAGCCCCAGCATTTT
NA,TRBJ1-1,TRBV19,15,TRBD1,CASSSGQGVGTEAFF,TGTGCCAGTAGTAGTGGACAGGGGGTCGGCACTGAAGCTTTCTTT
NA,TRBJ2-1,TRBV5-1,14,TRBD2,CASSVGGTYNEQFF,TGCGCCAGCAGCGTGGGAGGGACTTACAATGAGCAGTTCTTC
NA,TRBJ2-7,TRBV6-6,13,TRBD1,CASSYPRGREQYF,TGTGCCAGCAGTTACCCCAGGGGGCGCGAGCAGTACTTC
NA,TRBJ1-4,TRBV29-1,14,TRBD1,CSSKGDSTNEKLFF,TGCAGCTCTAAGGGGGACAGCACTAATGAAAAACTGTTTTTT
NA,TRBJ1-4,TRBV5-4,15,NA,CASSLQTGRGEKLFF,TGTGCCAGCAGCTTGCAAACAGGGCGGGGGGAAAAACTGTTTTTT
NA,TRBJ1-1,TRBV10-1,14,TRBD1,CASSPQGARTEAFF,TGCGCCAGCAGTCCACAGGGGGCAAGGACTGAAGCTTTCTTT
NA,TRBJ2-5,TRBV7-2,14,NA,CASSLAVGEETQYF,TGTGCCAGCAGCTTAGCGGTTGGTGAAGAGACCCAGTACTTC
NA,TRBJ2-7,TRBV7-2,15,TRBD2,CASSDPGTNIDEQYF,TGTGCCAGCAGCGATCCCGGGACTAACATCGACGAGCAGTACTTC
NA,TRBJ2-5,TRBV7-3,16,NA,CASSLGGGGGIETQYF,TGTGCCAGCAGCTTAGGGGGTGGAGGGGGCATCGAGACCCAGTACTTC
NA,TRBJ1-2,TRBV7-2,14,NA,CASSETNGGYGYTF,TGTGCCAGCAGTGAGACCAACGGAGGCTATGGCTACACCTTC
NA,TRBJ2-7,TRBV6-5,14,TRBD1,CASRINRGSYEQYF,TGTGCCAGCAGAATCAACAGGGGCTCCTACGAGCAGTACTTC
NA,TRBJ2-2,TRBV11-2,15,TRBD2,CASSLSSGGTGELFF,TGTGCCAGCAGCTTATCTAGCGGAGGTACCGGGGAGCTGTTTTTT
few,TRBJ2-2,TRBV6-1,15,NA,CASSEVGSNTGELFF,TGTGCCAGCAGTGAAGTTGGTTCGAACACCGGGGAGCTGTTTTTT
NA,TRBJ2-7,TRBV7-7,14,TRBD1,CASSPDRGQGEQYF,TGTGCCAGCAGCCCTGACAGGGGGCAGGGCGAGCAGTACTTC
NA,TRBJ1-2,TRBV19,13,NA,CASSRQLLGGYTF,TGTGCCAGTAGCCGACAGCTTCTGGGAGGCTACACCTTC
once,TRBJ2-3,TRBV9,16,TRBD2,CASSVSWSGGTDTQYF,TGTGCCAGCAGCGTATCGTGGAGCGGGGGCACAGATACGCAGTATTTT
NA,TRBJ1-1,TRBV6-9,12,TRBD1,CASSPGDSEAFF,TGTGCCAGCAGTCCAGGGGACAGTGAAGCTTTCTTT
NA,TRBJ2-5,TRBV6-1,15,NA,CASNGWTKTQETQYF,TGTGCCAGCAATGGGTGGACTAAAACCCAAGAGACCCAGTACTTC
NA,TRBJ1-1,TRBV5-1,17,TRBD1,CASSLEPGQGENTEAFF,TGCGCCAGCAGCCTGGAACCGGGACAGGGAGAGAACACTGAAGCTTTCTTT
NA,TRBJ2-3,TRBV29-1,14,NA,CSVEGTGMADTQYF,TGCAGCGTTGAAGGCACAGGGATGGCAGATACGCAGTATTTT
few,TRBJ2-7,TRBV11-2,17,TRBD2,CASSLASKRGHSYEQYF,TGTGCCAGCAGCTTAGCTTCTAAGCGGGGCCACTCCTACGAGCAGTACTTC
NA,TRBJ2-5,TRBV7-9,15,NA,CASSLALREQETQYF,TGTGCCAGCAGCTTAGCACTGCGGGAACAAGAGACCCAGTACTTC
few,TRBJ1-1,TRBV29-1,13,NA,CSVGHLMNTEAFF,TGCAGCGTTGGCCATCTCATGAACACTGAAGCTTTCTTT
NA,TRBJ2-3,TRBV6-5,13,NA,CASSETVQDTQYF,TGTGCCAGCAGTGAGACAGTCCAGGATACGCAGTATTTT
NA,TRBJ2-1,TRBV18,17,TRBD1,CASSPPRTGQDTKEQFF,TGTGCCAGCTCACCTCCGAGGACAGGGCAAGATACTAAGGAGCAGTTCTTC
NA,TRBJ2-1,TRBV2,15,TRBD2,CASSEGLAADNEQFF,TGTGCCAGCAGTGAGGGACTAGCGGCCGATAATGAGCAGTTCTTC
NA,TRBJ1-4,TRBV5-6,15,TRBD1,CASSLSGQGHEKLFF,TGTGCCAGCAGCTTGTCGGGACAGGGCCATGAAAAACTGTTTTTT
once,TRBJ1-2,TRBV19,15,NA,CASYPAGTANYGYTF,TGTGCCAGTTATCCAGCGGGAACCGCTAACTATGGCTACACCTTC
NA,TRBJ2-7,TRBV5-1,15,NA,CASSLGTGSSYEQYF,TGCGCCAGCAGCTTGGGGACTGGGAGCTCCTACGAGCAGTACTTC
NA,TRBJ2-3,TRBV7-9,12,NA,CASSLETDTQYF,TGTGCCAGCAGCCTCGAGACAGATACGCAGTATTTT
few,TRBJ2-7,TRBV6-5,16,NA,CASSYFLTGSSYEQYF,TGTGCCAGCAGTTACTTTCTGACCGGAAGCTCCTACGAGCAGTACTTC
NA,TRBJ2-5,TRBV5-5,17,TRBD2,CASSGTSGGVSRETQYF,TGTGCCAGCAGCGGGACTAGCGGGGGGGTCTCACGAGAGACCCAGTACTTC
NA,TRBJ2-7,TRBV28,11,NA,CASTTDYEQYF,TGTGCCAGCACCACAGATTACGAGCAGTACTTC
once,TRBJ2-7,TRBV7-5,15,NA,CARSRKGPLSNEQYF,TGTGCCAGAAGCAGGAAGGGCCCCCTCAGCAACGAGCAGTACTTC
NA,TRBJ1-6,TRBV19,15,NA,CASKEGSSYNSPLHF,TGTGCCAGTAAGGAGGGGAGCTCCTATAATTCACCCCTCCACTTT
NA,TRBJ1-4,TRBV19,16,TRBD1,CASSKDRGRVHEKLFF,TGTGCCAGTAGTAAAGACAGGGGGCGCGTCCATGAAAAACTGTTTTTT
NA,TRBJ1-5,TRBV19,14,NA,CASSRTPGDQPQHF,TGTGCCAGTAGCCGGACCCCCGGCGATCAGCCCCAGCATTTT
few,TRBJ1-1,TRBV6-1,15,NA,CASSEIARGNTEAFF,TGTGCCAGCAGTGAAATCGCGAGGGGGAACACTGAAGCTTTCTTT
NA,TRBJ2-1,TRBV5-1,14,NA,CASSAPWGGNEQFF,TGCGCCAGCAGCGCCCCGTGGGGTGGCAATGAGCAGTTCTTC
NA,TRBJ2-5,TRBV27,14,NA,CASSLQRSKETQYF,TGTGCCAGCAGTTTACAAAGGTCTAAAGAGACCCAGTACTTC
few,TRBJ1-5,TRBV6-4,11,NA,CASIWYQPQHF,TGTGCCAGCATCTGGTACCAGCCCCAGCATTTT
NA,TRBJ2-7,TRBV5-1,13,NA,CASSVRDSYEQYF,TGCGCCAGCAGCGTCAGGGATTCGTACGAGCAGTACTTC
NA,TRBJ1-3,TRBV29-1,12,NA,CSVEVGRGPASF,TGCAGCGTTGAAGTCGGCAGGGGACCCGCCAGCTTT
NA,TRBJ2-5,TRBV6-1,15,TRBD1,CASSLAGQGKETQYF,TGTGCCAGCAGTTTAGCGGGACAGGGGAAAGAGACCCAGTACTTC
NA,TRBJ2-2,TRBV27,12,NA,CASSLSRGELFF,TGTGCCAGCAGTTTGTCCCGCGGGGAGCTGTTTTTT
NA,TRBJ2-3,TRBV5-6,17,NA,CASSLREGARSTDTQYF,TGTGCCAGCAGCTTGCGGGAGGGGGCGAGGAGCACAGATACGCAGTATTTT
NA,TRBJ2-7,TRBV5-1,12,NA,CASSLGGYEQYF,TGCGCCAGCAGCTTGGGGGGCTACGAGCAGTACTTC
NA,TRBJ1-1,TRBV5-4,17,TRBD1,CASSSRTGGPTNTEAFF,TGTGCCAGCAGCTCACGGACAGGGGGCCCCACGAACACTGAAGCTTTCTTT
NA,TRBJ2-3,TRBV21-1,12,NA,CASSTAGTSNYF,TGTGCCAGCAGCACTGCCGGGACTAGCAACTATTTT
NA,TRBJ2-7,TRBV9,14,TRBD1,CASSVEQGPYEQYF,TGTGCCAGCAGCGTAGAACAGGGGCCCTACGAGCAGTACTTC